This T cell receptor beta chain appears in the sequencing data of a study of T cell responses to AZD1222 COVID-19 vaccine (dated by TCRdb to about 2021). Turning to the overall study: AZD1222 recipients with second doses at about 4 weeks or about 12 weeks were pooled, because spike-specific TCR depth and breadth did not differ between schedules. Trial participants were enrolled into age subgroups of 18-55, 56-69 and 70-plus years, which contained 148, 28 and 57 TCR-sequenced participants, respectively. A total of 233 trial participants underwent TCR sequencing, of whom about 210 received two doses of AZD1222 and about 25 received two doses of the MenACWY control vaccine.

The CDR3 regions of human TCRbeta chains were analyzed by immunosequencing. As for the original processing: Repertoire TCRs were checked for matches against a reference library of SARS-CoV-2-specific TCRs that had been generated using the MIRA antigen-specificity platform. Breadth was defined as the fraction of unique TCRs that were SARS-CoV-2-associated, and depth was defined as the fraction of total T cells that were SARS-CoV-2-associated. Using the MIRA data, each spike-specific TCR was assigned both to the spike region to which the TCR was reactive and to a CD4 or CD8 class. Log10-transformed breadth and depth values were compared by one-way ANOVA with Sidak's multiple comparisons tests. TCRdb re-hosts the immuneACCESS table, in-frame sequences only. Its copies lack some clones; in the studies checked, an unresolved V gene accounts for under half of them, and the cause for the rest is not known. The V and J calls and clone size are taken from that table; D and trimming were inferred from the DNA. The table for this sample lists 200,000 or so clones; approximately 94% of them were counted only once. The ten largest clones capture roughly 10% of the sample.

As concerns this clone: Its antigen is not yet known. No base quality information exists; no much larger clone differs at one position.

Summary of the overall study and its limitations: Because no day 14 peak-response samples were available, the repertoires could be characterized only after the peak T cell response. Conclusions about previously exposed vaccinees are limited, since just five or six AZD1222 recipients were seropositive for SARS-CoV-2 at baseline. Spike-specific TCR breadth and depth rose significantly after two AZD1222 doses compared with day 0 and with MenACWY recipients. The 56-69-year group was small, and its depth increase did not reach significance, likely because of low power. CD4 TCRs associated with the vaccine covered the entire spike protein, and the dominant responses were in regions 160-218 and 743-854. Reportedly, almost half of the unique spike-specific TCRs recognized epitopes lying outside the regions that are mutated in the B.1.351 and B.1.1.7 variants. Participants were mostly white British, with more females than males. The authors suggested clonal diversity may have been underestimated.

The time point label here, explained by the study, means: baseline before first vaccination. Vaccinee samples were obtained from the UK trials COV001 and COV002, which included a single-blind randomized controlled phase 2/3 trial of AZD1222 (ChAdOx1 nCoV-19) in healthy adults. Trial participant PBMC samples were collected at day 0 and day 28 after the second dose for TCRbeta chain sequencing. The CDR3 measures 15 amino acids from cysteine to phenylalanine. Only the CDR3 region is kept as DNA, spanning 45 bases read in frame from base 1. V and J lose 5 bases and 2 bases, and a span of 14 bases separates them. The germline V gene encodes CDR1 LGHDT and CDR2 YNNKEL (reference sequence).

The V and J genes are TRBV3-1 (or the pseudogene TRBV3-2) and TRBJ2-3; no D segment can be confidently identified. This receptor was obtained from an adult in good health. Sequenced here: peripheral blood, sampled on day 0 of AZD1222 vaccination. The CDR3: CASSGGWTDTDTQYF. The sequence in DNA is TGTGCCAGCAGCGGCGGTTGGACCGACACAGATACGCAGTATTTT.